The 18 T cell receptor beta chains reported below all come from one sample, sequenced in a study of shared clonotypes between healthy human individuals. The data were produced by immunoSEQ multiplex PCR, yet TCRdb's version contains in-frame clones alone and is incomplete. The data hold over a million clones, with roughly 96% observed a single time. Sequencing input: naive CD4+ T cells sorted from blood. The sample's subset: CD45RA+ positively selected. The source of these receptors is a man aged 25 to 40 in good health.

This rearrangement joins TRBV27 to TRBJ2-2, with TRBD1 identical over 8 bases. The CDR3 has 16 amino acids. Germline CDR1 is MNHEY and CDR2 is SMNVEV (reference sequence). The trim removed 5 bases at V and 5 bases at J, leaving 10 bases unmatched. This CDR3 is CASSTTSRGPTGELFF. The CDR3 DNA reads as TGTGCCAGCAGTACGACATCCAGGGGGCCGACCGGGGAGCTGTTTTTT.

The V and J genes are TRBV19 and TRBJ2-7, with 9 nucleotides matching TRBD1. The CDR3 is 13 residues long. The trim removed 5 bases at V and 4 bases at J, leaving 3 bases unmatched. CDR1 is LNHDA and CDR2 is SQIVND in the germline V gene (reference sequence). The CDR3, as DNA: TGTGCCAGTAGTTCGACAGGGGGTTACGAGCAGTACTTC. It encodes CASSSTGGYEQYF.

The V gene is TRBV6-5, the J gene TRBJ2-1; possibly TRBD1 for D (6 bases). Looked up from germline, CDR1 is MNHEY and CDR2 is SVGAGI. V was clipped by 4 bases and J by 0 bases, with 7 bases between them. The CDR3 covers 14 residues. Here the CDR3 reads CASSLGGSYNEQFF. The CDR3 coding sequence is TGTGCCAGCAGTTTAGGGGGCTCCTACAATGAGCAGTTCTTC.

The chain is built from TRBV5-1 and TRBJ1-1; 8 bases align to TRBD1. The CDR3 length is 17 residues. Germline lookup yields CDR1 SGHRS and CDR2 YFSETQ. V lost 1 base, J lost 0 bases, and 8 bases stayed unmatched. CDR3 region: CASSLLSGGIVNTEAFF. The CDR3 bases are TGCGCCAGCAGCTTGTTGTCAGGGGGCATAGTGAACACTGAAGCTTTCTTT.

This CDR3 reads CASSPLAEGTYEQYF. The CDR3 coding sequence is TGTGCCAGCAGTCCTTTGGCAGAGGGTACCTACGAGCAGTACTTC. The V call is TRBV28, the J call TRBJ2-7; tentative D call: TRBD2 (5 bases). CDR1 MDHEN and CDR2 SYDVKM come from the germline V gene. V shed 5 bases and J shed 2 bases, with 16 bases lying between them. The CDR3 consists of 15 residues.

The chain links TRBV9 to TRBJ2-1; D is undetermined. This CDR3 spans 14 amino acids. The germline V gene has CDR1 SGDLS and CDR2 YYNGEE. Trimming shortened V by 0 bases and J by 7 bases, and 11 bases separated the two germline ends. CDR3 DNA: TGTGCCAGCAGCGTAGAGAGAACGAGGAATGAGCAGTTCTTC. Protein sequence: CASSVERTRNEQFF.

This sequence joins TRBV5-5 and TRBJ2-1; 10 bases agree with TRBD2. Germline V CDR1 and CDR2: SGHKS, YYEKEE (reference sequence). The CDR3 is 16 amino acids. With 8 bases clipped from V and 5 bases from J, the junction kept 13 bases outside the gene matches. The CDR3 reads CASTKISGRVNNEQFF. CDR3 nucleotide sequence: TGTGCCAGTACCAAGATAAGCGGGAGGGTGAACAATGAGCAGTTCTTC.

The gene calls are TRBV7-9 and TRBJ1-3, with unresolved D. V was shortened by 4 bases and J by 0 bases, with 10 bases between the two germline ends. From germline, CDR1 is SEHNR and CDR2 FQNEAQ (reference sequence). This CDR3 spans 15 amino acids. CDR3 amino acids: CASSYLAISGNTIYF. DNA for the CDR3: TGTGCCAGCAGCTACCTTGCTATCTCTGGAAACACCATATATTTT. Based on the CDR3 plus reference TRBV7-9 and TRBJ1-3, the full variable domain is DTGVSQNPRHKITKRGQNVTFRCDPISEHNRLYWYRQTLGQGPEFLTYFQNEAQLEKSRLLSDRFSAERPKGSFSTLEIQRTEQGDSAMYLCASSYLAISGNTIYFGEGSWLTVV.

This chain uses TRBV28 with TRBJ2-3; 12 bases line up with TRBD2. The length of the CDR3 is 20 residues. The germline gives CDR1 MDHEN, CDR2 SYDVKM. After removal of 5 bases from V and 1 base from J, the junction contained 16 bases not matched to a gene. For the CDR3, the DNA is TGTGCCAGCAGTCAAGGACTAGCGGGATCCCACCCGCTTGGCACAGATACGCAGTATTTT. Translating gives CASSQGLAGSHPLGTDTQYF.

CDR3 bases: TGTGCCAGCGGCGAACCCGGGACTAGCGGGGATCGTGGGGAGCAGTTCTTC. It is translated as CASGEPGTSGDRGEQFF. V gene TRBV9 combines with J gene TRBJ2-1, with TRBD2 matching over 13 bases. V lost 7 bases and J lost 10; bases outside the gene matches: 17. This CDR3 region has 17 residues. Germline V gives CDR1 SGDLS, CDR2 YYNGEE.

V gene TRBV6-1 combines with J gene TRBJ2-1; no clear D gene. V lost 5 bases, J lost 1 base, and 9 bases lay in between. Germline loops: CDR1 MNHNS, CDR2 SASEGT. The CDR3 is 14 amino acids. The CDR3 protein is CASSSFLSYNEQFF. CDR3 nucleotide sequence: TGTGCCAGCAGTAGCTTCTTGTCCTACAATGAGCAGTTCTTC.

The chain has TRBV19 and TRBJ1-4; D possibly corresponds to TRBD1 (5 bases). Trimming cost V 3 bases and J 7 bases, with 12 bases left between them. The CDR3 loop spans 14 amino acids. The germline CDR1 and CDR2 sequences are LNHDA and SQIVND (reference sequence). The CDR3 nucleotides are TGTGCCAGTAGTATCTTCCAGGGTAGTGAAAAACTGTTTTTT. Amino acid sequence: CASSIFQGSEKLFF. Filled out from reference TRBV19 and TRBJ1-4, the complete variable domain reads DGGITQSPKYLFRKEGQNVTLSCEQNLNHDAMYWYRQDPGQGLRLIYYSQIVNDFQKGDIAEGYSVSREKKESFPLTVTSAQKNPTAFYLCASSIFQGSEKLFFGSGTQLSVL.

The chain joins TRBV2 to TRBJ1-1; D call uncertain. The CDR3 runs 15 residues. Trimming cost V 5 bases and J 8 bases, with 21 bases left between them. The germline CDR1 and CDR2 sequences are SNHLY and FYNNEI. The CDR3 loop is CASSPGSMTIAEAFF. CDR3 DNA sequence: TGTGCCAGCAGTCCGGGGTCCATGACAATAGCGGAAGCTTTCTTT.

V and J are TRBV6-1 and TRBJ1-2; 9 positions agree with TRBD1. Per germline, CDR1 MNHNS and CDR2 SASEGT. The CDR3 has 15 residues. Trimming cost V 5 bases and J 5 bases; bases outside gene matches: 9. In DNA, the CDR3 is TGTGCCAGCAGTTCGACGGGACAGGGTGGTTATGGCTACACCTTC. It is translated as CASSSTGQGGYGYTF.

The chain links TRBV5-1 to TRBJ2-1; D ambiguous. With 2 bases removed from V and 9 bases from J, the gap between germline ends came to 15 bases. In germline, CDR1 is SGHRS, CDR2 YFSETQ. The CDR3 contains 14 residues. The CDR3 coding sequence is TGCGCCAGCAGCTTACAAACCCTAATAGGTGAGCAGTTCTTC. It codes for CASSLQTLIGEQFF.

As to this clone: The sample has other DNA sequences that encode this CDR3 too. The V call is TRBV11-2, the J call TRBJ2-5; TRBD2 aligns across 11 bases. Germline V gene data show CDR1 as SGHAT and CDR2 as FQNNGV. The CDR3 is made up of 15 amino acids. The V gene end was trimmed by 3 bases and the J gene end by 1 base; junction bases not matched to a gene: 1. Here the CDR3 reads CASSLGLAVQETQYF. The CDR3 DNA is TGTGCCAGCAGCTTGGGACTAGCGGTCCAAGAGACCCAGTACTTC.

The rearrangement links TRBV5-1 to TRBJ2-1, with 10 positions matching TRBD2. This CDR3 region has 18 residues. Looked up from germline, CDR1 is SGHRS and CDR2 is YFSETQ. Losses at the gene ends were 0 bases for V and 0 bases for J; bases not matched to a gene: 6. DNA of the CDR3: TGCGCCAGCAGCTTGGAACTAGCGGGGACCTTCTCCTACAATGAGCAGTTCTTC. Translation gives CASSLELAGTFSYNEQFF.

The chain uses TRBV28 and TRBJ2-7; maybe TRBD1 (6 bases). Trimming pared 10 bases from V and 2 bases from J, leaving 12 bases between. Germline CDR1 and CDR2: MDHEN and SYDVKM. CDR3 size: 12 residues. Here the CDR3 reads CATQGNPYEQYF. In DNA form, the CDR3 reads TGTGCCACACAGGGTAACCCCTACGAGCAGTACTTC.